A selection of T cell receptor beta chains follows, all from one sample in a study of PD-L1 blockade in urothelial cancer. Generated by immunoSEQ multiplex PCR, the TCRdb table keeps only in-frame clones and is missing some. The sample shows tens of thousands of clones, 87% of them seen only once. The sequencing used PBMCs, collected around atezolizumab (anti-PD-L1) treatment. These receptors all stem from a woman aged 60 to 75 with urothelial cancer. Both conserved end residues are part of each CDR3. The D gene is left open where the match is weak. The size of a clone is reported for some rows only, either as once, few or many, or as a class for expanded clones.

len: 15
abundance: once
d_gene: TRBD1
v_gene: TRBV5-1
j_gene: TRBJ1-1
CDR3aa: CASSPGQGDMAEAFF
CDR3nt: TGCGCCAGCAGCCCGGGACAGGGAGATATGGCTGAAGCTTTCTTT

len: 16
abundance: NA
d_gene: TRBD1
v_gene: TRBV14
j_gene: TRBJ2-3
CDR3aa: CASSQRGQGATDTQYF
CDR3nt: TGTGCCAGCAGCCAACGTGGCCAGGGGGCAACAGATACGCAGTATTTT

len: 17
abundance: NA
d_gene: TRBD1
v_gene: TRBV19
j_gene: TRBJ1-2
CDR3aa: CASSAPRGQGSLGGYTF
CDR3nt: TGTGCCAGTAGCGCCCCCCGGGGACAGGGGTCCCTTGGGGGCTACACCTTC

len: 16
abundance: NA
d_gene: TRBD2
v_gene: TRBV18
j_gene: TRBJ2-5
CDR3aa: CASSPPGLAGVETQYF
CDR3nt: TGTGCCAGCTCACCACCAGGACTAGCGGGAGTAGAGACCCAGTACTTC

len: 14
abundance: NA
d_gene: NA
v_gene: TRBV7-2
j_gene: TRBJ2-2
CDR3aa: CASSPRGVTGELFF
CDR3nt: TGTGCCAGCAGCCCTAGAGGTGTCACCGGGGAGCTGTTTTTT

len: 15
abundance: NA
d_gene: NA
v_gene: TRBV19
j_gene: TRBJ2-1
CDR3aa: CASSMDGRGSNEQFF
CDR3nt: TGTGCCAGTAGTATGGACGGGAGAGGGTCCAATGAGCAGTTCTTC

len: 13
abundance: NA
d_gene: NA
v_gene: TRBV11-3
j_gene: TRBJ1-2
CDR3aa: CASSLGPKDQGTF
CDR3nt: TGTGCCAGCAGCTTAGGACCGAAAGATCAGGGCACCTTC

len: 16
abundance: NA
d_gene: NA
v_gene: TRBV11-2
j_gene: TRBJ2-1
CDR3aa: CASTLGRGKPYNEQFF
CDR3nt: TGTGCCAGCACCCTCGGTCGGGGTAAACCCTACAATGAGCAGTTCTTC

len: 13
abundance: NA
d_gene: TRBD2
v_gene: TRBV7-2
j_gene: TRBJ2-5
CDR3aa: CASISGPGKTQYF
CDR3nt: TGTGCCAGCATTAGCGGGCCAGGGAAGACCCAGTACTTC

len: 14
abundance: NA
d_gene: NA
v_gene: TRBV5-1
j_gene: TRBJ1-1
CDR3aa: CASSSGQLGTEAFF
CDR3nt: TGCGCCAGCAGCTCAGGACAGCTTGGGACTGAAGCTTTCTTT

len: 15
abundance: NA
d_gene: TRBD1
v_gene: TRBV9
j_gene: TRBJ2-7
CDR3aa: CASSSTGTGGYEQYF
CDR3nt: TGTGCCAGCAGCTCGACCGGGACAGGGGGCTACGAGCAGTACTTC

len: 13
abundance: NA
d_gene: TRBD2
v_gene: TRBV6-5
j_gene: TRBJ2-7
CDR3aa: CASREGRTHEQYF
CDR3nt: TGTGCCTCCCGGGAGGGAAGGACGCACGAGCAGTACTTC

len: 15
abundance: NA
d_gene: NA
v_gene: TRBV25-1
j_gene: TRBJ2-2
CDR3aa: CASMGAGVPTGELFF
CDR3nt: TGTGCCAGCATGGGGGCGGGAGTGCCCACCGGGGAGCTGTTTTTT

len: 15
abundance: NA
d_gene: TRBD1
v_gene: TRBV10-3
j_gene: TRBJ1-1
CDR3aa: CAIKRTGEKNTEAFF
CDR3nt: TGTGCCATCAAGAGGACAGGGGAAAAGAACACTGAAGCTTTCTTT

len: 15
abundance: NA
d_gene: NA
v_gene: TRBV10-3
j_gene: TRBJ2-2
CDR3aa: CAISEDIFLTGELFF
CDR3nt: TGTGCCATCAGTGAGGACATATTCCTAACCGGGGAGCTGTTTTTT

len: 11
abundance: NA
d_gene: TRBD1
v_gene: TRBV28
j_gene: TRBJ1-1
CDR3aa: CASSGDRAAFF
CDR3nt: TGTGCCAGCAGTGGGGACAGGGCAGCTTTCTTT

len: 13
abundance: NA
d_gene: TRBD2
v_gene: TRBV6-5
j_gene: TRBJ2-1
CDR3aa: CASQRGRLNEQFF
CDR3nt: TGTGCCAGCCAGCGGGGTAGGTTGAATGAGCAGTTCTTC

len: 14
abundance: NA
d_gene: TRBD2
v_gene: TRBV6-5
j_gene: TRBJ2-7
CDR3aa: CASSPGTTFREQYF
CDR3nt: TGTGCCAGCAGCCCCGGGACTACCTTCCGGGAGCAGTACTTC

len: 15
abundance: NA
d_gene: TRBD1
v_gene: TRBV14
j_gene: TRBJ1-6
CDR3aa: CASSQLTGENSPLHF
CDR3nt: TGTGCCAGCAGCCAACTAACAGGGGAAAATTCACCCCTCCACTTT

len: 14
abundance: NA
d_gene: NA
v_gene: TRBV29-1
j_gene: TRBJ2-7
CDR3aa: CSVEEPGVLYEQYF
CDR3nt: TGCAGCGTTGAGGAGCCAGGGGTACTCTACGAGCAGTACTTC

len: 13
abundance: NA
d_gene: NA
v_gene: TRBV7-8
j_gene: TRBJ1-1
CDR3aa: CASSLTGSTEAFF
CDR3nt: TGTGCCAGCAGCTTAACAGGGAGCACTGAAGCTTTCTTT

len: 16
abundance: NA
d_gene: TRBD1
v_gene: TRBV9
j_gene: TRBJ1-2
CDR3aa: CASSPPGTGVNYGYTF
CDR3nt: TGTGCCAGCAGCCCGCCCGGGACAGGGGTTAACTATGGCTACACCTTC

len: 13
abundance: NA
d_gene: TRBD2
v_gene: TRBV5-4
j_gene: TRBJ2-1
CDR3aa: CASSPSGVNEQFF
CDR3nt: TGTGCCAGCAGCCCTAGCGGGGTCAATGAGCAGTTCTTC

len: 15
abundance: NA
d_gene: TRBD2
v_gene: TRBV5-6
j_gene: TRBJ2-3
CDR3aa: CASSQQRGRGDTQYF
CDR3nt: TGTGCCAGCAGCCAGCAGCGGGGCCGGGGAGATACGCAGTATTTT

len: 15
abundance: few
d_gene: TRBD2
v_gene: TRBV5-1
j_gene: TRBJ2-5
CDR3aa: CASRSAGGIGETQYF
CDR3nt: TGCGCCAGCAGGTCGGCGGGGGGGATTGGGGAGACCCAGTACTTC

len: 13
abundance: NA
d_gene: TRBD1
v_gene: TRBV6-1
j_gene: TRBJ2-1
CDR3aa: CASRDRGVDEQFF
CDR3nt: TGTGCCAGCAGAGACAGGGGGGTAGATGAGCAGTTCTTC

len: 15
abundance: NA
d_gene: TRBD1
v_gene: TRBV7-9
j_gene: TRBJ2-7
CDR3aa: CASSHFGTGSYEQYF
CDR3nt: TGTGCCAGCAGCCACTTCGGGACAGGGTCCTACGAGCAGTACTTC

len: 14
abundance: NA
d_gene: TRBD1
v_gene: TRBV7-3
j_gene: TRBJ2-7
CDR3aa: CASSLGTGDDEQYF
CDR3nt: TGTGCCAGCAGCTTGGGGACAGGGGACGACGAGCAGTACTTC

len: 19
abundance: NA
d_gene: TRBD1
v_gene: TRBV7-2
j_gene: TRBJ2-3
CDR3aa: CASSLVHAGTAVRTDTQYF
CDR3nt: TGTGCCAGCAGCTTAGTCCATGCCGGGACAGCTGTTAGAACAGATACGCAGTATTTT

len: 15
abundance: NA
d_gene: NA
v_gene: TRBV6-5
j_gene: TRBJ1-1
CDR3aa: CASSYQGASLAEAFF
CDR3nt: TGTGCCAGCAGTTACCAGGGCGCTTCACTGGCTGAAGCTTTCTTT

len: 15
abundance: NA
d_gene: NA
v_gene: TRBV5-6
j_gene: TRBJ2-3
CDR3aa: CASSLVGIGTDTQYF
CDR3nt: TGTGCCAGCAGCTTGGTCGGTATCGGCACAGATACGCAGTATTTT

len: 14
abundance: NA
d_gene: TRBD1
v_gene: TRBV15
j_gene: TRBJ2-4
CDR3aa: CATSRDTGQGPQYF
CDR3nt: TGTGCCACCAGCAGAGATACCGGACAGGGGCCTCAGTACTTC

len: 13
abundance: NA
d_gene: NA
v_gene: TRBV28
j_gene: TRBJ2-1
CDR3aa: CASSLGPYNEQFF
CDR3nt: TGTGCCAGCAGTTTGGGGCCCTACAATGAGCAGTTCTTC

len: 12
abundance: NA
d_gene: NA
v_gene: TRBV18
j_gene: TRBJ2-1
CDR3aa: CASSPRSFEQFF
CDR3nt: TGTGCCAGCTCACCTCGGAGCTTTGAGCAGTTCTTC

len: 14
abundance: once
d_gene: TRBD2
v_gene: TRBV5-8
j_gene: TRBJ2-7
CDR3aa: CASSSGGEAWEQYF
CDR3nt: TGTGCCAGCAGCTCCGGGGGGGAAGCTTGGGAGCAGTACTTC

len: 15
abundance: NA
d_gene: NA
v_gene: TRBV18
j_gene: TRBJ2-2
CDR3aa: CASSPGQGNTGELFF
CDR3nt: TGTGCCAGCTCACCAGGGCAAGGTAACACCGGGGAGCTGTTTTTT

len: 13
abundance: NA
d_gene: NA
v_gene: TRBV7-3
j_gene: TRBJ1-1
CDR3aa: CASSLTSYTEAFF
CDR3nt: TGTGCCAGCAGCTTAACGAGTTACACTGAAGCTTTCTTT

len: 14
abundance: once
d_gene: NA
v_gene: TRBV11-2
j_gene: TRBJ1-5
CDR3aa: CASSLSPSEQPQHF
CDR3nt: TGTGCCAGCAGCTTAAGTCCCAGTGAACAGCCCCAGCATTTT

len: 15
abundance: few
d_gene: NA
v_gene: TRBV6-5
j_gene: TRBJ2-7
CDR3aa: CASSYDPGSAYEQYF
CDR3nt: TGTGCCAGCAGTTACGACCCGGGATCGGCGTACGAGCAGTACTTC

len: 14
abundance: NA
d_gene: NA
v_gene: TRBV18
j_gene: TRBJ1-1
CDR3aa: CASSPAAGRTEAFF
CDR3nt: TGTGCCAGCTCACCGGCGGCAGGGCGGACTGAAGCTTTCTTT

len: 14
abundance: NA
d_gene: NA
v_gene: TRBV2
j_gene: TRBJ1-2
CDR3aa: CASSELGPRYGYTF
CDR3nt: TGTGCCAGCAGTGAACTGGGGCCCCGCTATGGCTACACCTTC

len: 15
abundance: NA
d_gene: TRBD2
v_gene: TRBV6-5
j_gene: TRBJ2-3
CDR3aa: CASSRSGRGTDTQYF
CDR3nt: TGTGCCAGCAGTCGTAGCGGGAGGGGCACAGATACGCAGTATTTT

len: 12
abundance: NA
d_gene: TRBD1
v_gene: TRBV27
j_gene: TRBJ2-1
CDR3aa: CASSLNRGEQFF
CDR3nt: TGTGCCAGCAGCCTAAACAGGGGTGAGCAGTTCTTC

len: 15
abundance: NA
d_gene: NA
v_gene: TRBV6-5
j_gene: TRBJ1-4
CDR3aa: CASSYVTAAGEKLFF
CDR3nt: TGTGCCAGCAGTTACGTTACGGCTGCGGGTGAAAAACTGTTTTTT

len: 13
abundance: NA
d_gene: NA
v_gene: TRBV7-6
j_gene: TRBJ2-3
CDR3aa: CASNGGLTDTQYF
CDR3nt: TGTGCCAGTAACGGGGGGCTGACAGATACGCAGTATTTT

len: 12
abundance: NA
d_gene: NA
v_gene: TRBV6-5
j_gene: TRBJ1-2
CDR3aa: CASQSGTQTYTF
CDR3nt: TGTGCCAGCCAATCCGGGACTCAGACGTACACCTTC

len: 13
abundance: NA
d_gene: NA
v_gene: TRBV9
j_gene: TRBJ2-7
CDR3aa: CASSVTPQYEQYF
CDR3nt: TGTGCCAGCAGCGTCACCCCCCAGTACGAGCAGTACTTC